The text below deals with one T cell receptor (beta chain). It has no known antigen specificity. One base away lies a much larger clone, so this may be a sequencing read error. The source of the sample is a study of T cell repertoires in cytomegalovirus infection (dated by TCRdb to the late 2010s). Looking at the study overall: Alongside well-studied HLA-B-restricted epitopes, the peptide stimulations were aimed at recently identified HLA-C-restricted CMV epitopes, whose presentation resists viral immunomodulation. Because public TCR beta signatures pointed to carriage of CMV infection together with the matching HLA type, the HLA type of each donor mattered for the analysis.

The treatment or condition label, as the study defines it: in vitro stimulation with specific CMV peptide epitopes to enrich CMV-specific T cells. The sequencer listed for this sample is Illumina HiSeq 1500. Starting from the raw public reads, TCRdb applied fastp trimming at Q25, assembled clones with MiXCR and retained in-frame beta chains. Rows with a matching CDR3 protein are joined into one entry that keeps the most common DNA and genes. In this sample the table shows 700,000 to 900,000 distinct CDR3 sequences, almost 30% of which occur a single time. The ten largest clones represent around 13% of the sample. Including the terminal cysteine and phenylalanine, the CDR3 comprises 14 residues. CDR3 DNA is the only sequence kept; it has 42 bases, read in frame from the first base. The germline V gene yields SGHVS for CDR1 and FNYEAQ for CDR2. The junction carries 19 bases between V and J, which are trimmed by 8 bases and 6 bases respectively.

Overall study results and their limits: Cumulative frequency of public TCR beta family members discriminated carriers of CMV infection plus the relevant HLA type in this cohort and an independent 352-donor cohort. The ex vivo response was dominated by HLA-C-restricted CMV-specific TCR beta clonotypes, and the single most frequent clonotype in two of eight donors was supplied by these HLA-C-restricted clonotypes.

The sequence joins TRBV7-6 to TRBJ1-2; the D gene remains uncertain. This sample comprised cultured CD8+ T cells from PBMCs, obtained from culture after CMV antigen stimulation. The receptor's source is a human donor in good health (CMV status not recorded). Some clones in this sample may be carry-over from other donors' samples. The sequence in DNA is TGTGCCAGCGGCCCAGCCGGCAGAACGGATGGCTACACCTTC. It specifies CASGPAGRTDGYTF.